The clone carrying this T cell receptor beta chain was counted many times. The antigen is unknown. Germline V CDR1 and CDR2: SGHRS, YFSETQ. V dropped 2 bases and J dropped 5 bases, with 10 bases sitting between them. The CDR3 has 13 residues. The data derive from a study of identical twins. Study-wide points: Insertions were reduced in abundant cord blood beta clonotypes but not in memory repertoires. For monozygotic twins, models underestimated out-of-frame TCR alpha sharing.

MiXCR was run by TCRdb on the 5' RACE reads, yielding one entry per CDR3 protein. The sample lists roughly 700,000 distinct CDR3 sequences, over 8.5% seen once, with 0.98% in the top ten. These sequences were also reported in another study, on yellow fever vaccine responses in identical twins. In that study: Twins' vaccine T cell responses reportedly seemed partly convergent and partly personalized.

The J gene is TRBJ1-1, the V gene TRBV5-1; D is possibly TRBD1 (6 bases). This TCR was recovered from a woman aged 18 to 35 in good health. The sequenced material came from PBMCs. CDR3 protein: CASSFTGRTEAFF. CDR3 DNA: TGCGCCAGCAGCTTTACAGGGAGGACTGAAGCTTTCTTT.